This entry lists 7 T cell receptor beta chains sequenced from one sample in a study of control samples from healthy donors and cancer patients. TCRdb's copy holds only in-frame clones and misses some; the assay was immunoSEQ multiplex PCR. The sample lists around 200,000 clones, over 85% seen once, with more than 1.1% in the top ten. The source material was blood. The receptors here all came from a man younger than 30 in good health.

The chain employs TRBV20-1 and TRBJ2-5, with D hard to call. V dropped 7 bases and J dropped 0 bases, with 6 bases sitting between them. Germline loops: CDR1 DFQATT, CDR2 SNEGSKA (reference sequence). This CDR3 has 11 residues. CDR3 bases: TGCAGTGAAGGCAACCAAGAGACCCAGTACTTC. The encoded protein is CSEGNQETQYF.

This sequence joins TRBV7-9 and TRBJ2-5, with D uncertain. Trimming removed 3 bases from V and 5 bases from J, with 16 bases in between. Germline CDR1 SEHNR, CDR2 FQNEAQ (reference sequence). This CDR3 spans 15 amino acids. The DNA of the CDR3 is TGTGCCAGCAGCTTGCTTATGCGAGGTGGGGAGACCCAGTACTTC. Its translation: CASSLLMRGGETQYF.

The chain has TRBV10-2 and TRBJ1-5; D not certain. V shed 6 bases and J shed 1 base, with 10 bases lying between them. Germline lookup yields CDR1 WSHSY and CDR2 SAAADI. This CDR3 comprises 14 residues. The CDR3 region has the DNA TGCGCCAGCAGGCCGGGAACGAGCAATCAGCCCCAGCATTTT. Residues: CASRPGTSNQPQHF.

V and J are TRBV20-1 and TRBJ2-3; D remains ambiguous. Trimming cost V 4 bases and J 4 bases, with 6 bases left between them. From germline, CDR1 is DFQATT and CDR2 SNEGSKA (reference sequence). This CDR3 has 11 residues. The CDR3 loop is CSANLADTQYF. The CDR3 DNA reads TGCAGTGCTAACTTAGCAGATACGCAGTATTTT.

Notes on this clone: This sample includes further DNA sequences coding for the same CDR3. J is TRBJ1-1 and V is TRBV20-1; D remains ambiguous. This CDR3 is 12 amino acids long. Trimming removed 3 bases from V and 4 bases from J, with 9 bases in between. Germline CDR1 is DFQATT and CDR2 is SNEGSKA (reference sequence). In DNA form, the CDR3 reads TGCAGTGCTAGTTCTTCGAGCACTGAAGCTTTCTTT. Protein product: CSASSSSTEAFF.

This clone came up a few times. The J gene is TRBJ1-1, the V gene TRBV30; the D is unclear. The germline V gene encodes CDR1 GTSNPN and CDR2 SVGIG (reference sequence). V lost 3 bases and J lost 2, with 7 bases in between. The CDR3 is 12 residues long. The chain's CDR3 is CAWRRTNTEAFF. In DNA form, the CDR3 reads TGTGCCTGGAGGCGAACTAACACTGAAGCTTTCTTT.

This chain uses TRBV5-8 with TRBJ2-3; TRBD1 agrees at 7 bases. The trim removed 2 bases at V and 3 bases at J, leaving 3 bases unmatched. The CDR3 runs 14 residues. Germline assignment: CDR1 SGHTS and CDR2 YDEGEE. The CDR3 here is CASSLQGLTDTQYF. DNA for the CDR3: TGTGCCAGCAGCTTACAGGGGCTAACAGATACGCAGTATTTT.